A selection of T cell receptor beta chains follows, all from one sample in a study of blood T cells in healthy people across ages. MiXCR was run by TCRdb on the 5' RACE reads, yielding one entry per CDR3 protein. Of around 750,000 distinct CDR3 sequences listed, 53% are singletons. The sequencing input was blood. The receptors derive from an elderly man in good health. CDR3s include the opening cysteine and the closing phenylalanine or tryptophan. Fields, in order: D gene, V gene, J gene, clone size, CDR3 protein, CDR3 DNA. A D gene is named only where the DNA matches it firmly. Some rows mark clone size as missing; the rest say once, few, many or name a class of expanded clone.

-,TRBV6-6,TRBJ2-3,-,CASSPQRVSFDTQYF,TGTGCCAGCAGCCCTCAACGAGTGTCCTTTGATACGCAGTATTTT
-,TRBV10-3,TRBJ1-5,-,CAISDSGRQVQPQHF,TGTGCCATCAGTGATAGTGGCAGACAAGTTCAGCCCCAGCATTTT
-,TRBV7-2,TRBJ2-5,few,CASSRRLGETQYF,TGTGCCAGCAGTCGCCGACTAGGGGAGACCCAGTACTTC
-,TRBV7-2,TRBJ2-3,few,CASSPNLRTASTDTQYF,TGTGCCAGCAGCCCTAACCTTCGGACAGCTAGCACAGATACGCAGTATTTT
-,TRBV5-1,TRBJ2-1,-,CASSSWARPLEPYNEQFF,TGCGCCAGCAGCTCATGGGCCCGACCCCTAGAGCCCTACAATGAGCAGTTCTTC
TRBD2,TRBV24-1,TRBJ2-1,few,CATSEPLAGGTVDEQFF,TGTGCCACCAGTGAACCATTAGCGGGAGGGACGGTGGATGAGCAGTTCTTC
TRBD2,TRBV4-1,TRBJ2-1,few,CASSQEASGISHYNEQFF,TGCGCCAGCAGCCAAGAGGCTAGCGGGATATCTCACTACAATGAGCAGTTCTTC
-,TRBV20-1,TRBJ2-2,-,CSATNRITGTGELFF,TGCAGTGCCACAAACAGGATAACGGGCACCGGGGAGCTGTTTTTT
TRBD1,TRBV24-1,TRBJ2-1,-,CATSDLSSGTGVETQFF,TGTGCCACCAGTGATCTCTCCTCCGGGACAGGGGTCGAGACCCAGTTCTTC
-,TRBV5-1,TRBJ2-7,-,CASSLTWGRLYEQYF,TGCGCCAGCAGCTTGACTTGGGGGAGGCTATACGAGCAGTACTTC
-,TRBV7-9,TRBJ2-1,few,CASSLEASAGNEQFF,TGTGCCAGCAGCTTAGAGGCTAGCGCGGGCAATGAGCAGTTCTTC
-,TRBV7-9,TRBJ2-1,-,CASSGGTAQVGARYNEQFF,TGTGCCAGCAGCGGCGGGACTGCACAGGTTGGGGCACGTTACAATGAGCAGTTCTTC
TRBD2,TRBV29-1,TRBJ2-7,-,CSAYGLGRNEQYF,TGCAGCGCCTACGGACTAGGTAGGAATGAGCAGTACTTC
-,TRBV5-1,TRBJ2-5,few,CASSLTGTQETQYF,TGTGCCAGCAGCCTGACAGGGACTCAAGAGACCCAGTACTTC
-,TRBV27,TRBJ1-1,once,CASSLLGRGEAFF,TGTGCCAGCAGTTTATTGGGGCGCGGGGAAGCTTTCTTT
TRBD1,TRBV6-1,TRBJ2-5,-,CASSGPGQTDSEQYF,TGTGCCAGCAGTGGGCCGGGACAGACCGACAGTGAGCAGTACTTC
-,TRBV5-1,TRBJ1-1,-,CASSWLTGGTEAFF,TGCGCCAGCAGCTGGCTTACGGGGGGCACTGAAGCTTTCTTT
TRBD2,TRBV20-1,TRBJ2-4,-,CSARDIREGNIQYF,TGCAGTGCTAGAGATATTCGGGAGGGAAACATTCAGTACTTC